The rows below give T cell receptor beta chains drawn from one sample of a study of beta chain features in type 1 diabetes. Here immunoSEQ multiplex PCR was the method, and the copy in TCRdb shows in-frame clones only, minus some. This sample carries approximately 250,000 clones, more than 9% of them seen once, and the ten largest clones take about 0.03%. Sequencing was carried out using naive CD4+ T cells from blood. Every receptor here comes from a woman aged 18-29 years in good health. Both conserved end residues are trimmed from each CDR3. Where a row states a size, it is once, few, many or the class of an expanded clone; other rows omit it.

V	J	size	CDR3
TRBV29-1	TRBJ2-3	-	SVRRTSSTDTQY
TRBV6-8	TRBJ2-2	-	ASSYSNLNRLTAGELF
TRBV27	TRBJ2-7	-	ASSPERTYEQY
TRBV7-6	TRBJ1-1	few	ASSLVEDTEAF
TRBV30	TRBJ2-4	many	AWSVPGQANIQY
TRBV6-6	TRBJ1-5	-	ASIPGQGSNQPQH
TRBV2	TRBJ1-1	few	ASRDRGGTEAF
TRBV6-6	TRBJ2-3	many	ASRVDRGFTDTQY
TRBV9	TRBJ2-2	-	ASSVVSTGELF
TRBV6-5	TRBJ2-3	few	ASSYSLFTDTQY
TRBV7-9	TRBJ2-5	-	ASSSSLPRLTQY
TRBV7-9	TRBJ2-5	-	ASSQDSRGVETQY
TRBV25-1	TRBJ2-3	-	ASRAGGSTDTQY
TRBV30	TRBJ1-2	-	ASQISGTGYGYT
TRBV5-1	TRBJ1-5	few	ASSPTEGGRNQPQH
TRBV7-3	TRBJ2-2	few	ASSLTAGTGELF
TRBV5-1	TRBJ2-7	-	ASSLAQGSYEQY
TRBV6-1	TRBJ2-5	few	ASSELVVYEDQY
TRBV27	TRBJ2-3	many	ASTSTDTQY
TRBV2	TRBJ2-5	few	ASSDVLAPTKETQY
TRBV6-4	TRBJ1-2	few	ASSDSTLGNYGYT
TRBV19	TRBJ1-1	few	ASSTVGATGNTEAF
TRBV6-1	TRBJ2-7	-	ASSELGSGGLSSYEQY
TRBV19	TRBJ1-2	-	ASSPPRQHYGYT
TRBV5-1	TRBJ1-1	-	ASSLIASTEAF
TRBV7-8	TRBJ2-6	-	ASSLDGTGTGANVLT
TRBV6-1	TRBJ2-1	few	ASSVNLREGKQF
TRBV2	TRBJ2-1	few	ASMRNEQF
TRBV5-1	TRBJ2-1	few	ASSAGTSGAYNEQF
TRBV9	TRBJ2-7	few	ASSVGPSSYEQY
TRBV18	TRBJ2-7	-	ASSPRTSGRYEQY
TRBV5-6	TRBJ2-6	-	ASSFGGTISGANVLT
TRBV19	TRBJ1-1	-	ASSSQVNTEAF
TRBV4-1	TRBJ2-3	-	ASSQESTTGDTQY
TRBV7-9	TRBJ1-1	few	ASSFRGATEAF
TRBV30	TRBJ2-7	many	AWSVFEPLTVEQY
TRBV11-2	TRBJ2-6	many	ASSSGLSSGANVLT
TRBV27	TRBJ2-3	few	ASSLSRAPRSTDTQY
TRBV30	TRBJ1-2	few	AWTLQGANYGYT
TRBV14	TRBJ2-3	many	ASSGNAGSTQY
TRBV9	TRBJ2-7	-	ASSPSSGTYEQY
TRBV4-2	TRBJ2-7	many	ASSHQAGSYEQY
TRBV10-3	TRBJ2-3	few	ATRTEWSDTQY
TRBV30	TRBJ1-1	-	AWSIPGTVNTEAF
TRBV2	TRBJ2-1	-	ASSELTGSYNEQF
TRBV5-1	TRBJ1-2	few	ASSPSLSGYGYT
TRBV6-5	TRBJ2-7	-	ASSYSTPGSGVQY